The 17 T cell receptor beta chains below come from one sample, sequenced in a study of T cell changes during pregnancy in multiple sclerosis. Clones were sequenced by immunoSEQ multiplex PCR, and TCRdb holds only the in-frame ones, with some missing. The sample holds around 44,000 clones, roughly 87% seen once. The sequences come from CD8+ T cells from peripheral blood mononuclear cells, collected in the first trimester of pregnancy. All receptors come from a female donor with multiple sclerosis, enrolled in a pregnancy study.

The chain has TRBV19 and TRBJ1-2; possibly TRBD1 for D (5 bases). Looked up from germline, CDR1 is LNHDA and CDR2 is SQIVND (reference sequence). V was trimmed by 2 bases and J by 5 bases, leaving 24 bases between them. The CDR3 loop spans 18 amino acids. The CDR3, as DNA: TGTGCCAGTAGTATAACAGGAAGACAACTAAGCCTGGGGTATGGCTACACCTTC. Protein: CASSITGRQLSLGYGYTF.

This chain connects TRBV27 to TRBJ2-3; TRBD2 agrees at 8 bases. Germline V gene lookup returns CDR1 MNHEY and CDR2 SMNVEV (reference sequence). Trimming removed 2 bases from V and 1 base from J; junction bases left unmatched: 2. This CDR3 is built from 15 residues. Written as DNA, the CDR3 is TGTGCCAGCAGTTTAGAACTAGCGGGCACAGATACGCAGTATTTT. This codes for CASSLELAGTDTQYF.

The rearrangement uses TRBV27 and TRBJ1-3, with 10 bases identical to TRBD1. Germline V lookup: CDR1 MNHEY, CDR2 SMNVEV (reference sequence). The CDR3 totals 15 residues. Germline trimming cut 3 bases from V and 2 bases from J; bases unmatched to any gene: 1. The CDR3 spells CASSLTGGPGNTIYF. Here the CDR3 DNA reads TGTGCCAGCAGTTTGACAGGGGGCCCTGGAAACACCATATATTTT.

This rearrangement joins TRBV7-9 to TRBJ2-5, with unresolved D. V lost 5 bases and J 0 bases, leaving 7 bases between the germline ends. CDR1 and CDR2 from the germline V gene are SEHNR and FQNEAQ (reference sequence). The CDR3 runs 13 residues. CDR3 region: CASSQPNQETQYF. CDR3 nucleotide sequence: TGTGCCAGCAGCCAACCTAACCAAGAGACCCAGTACTTC. Combining the CDR3 with reference TRBV7-9 and TRBJ2-5 gives the whole variable domain DTGVSQNPRHKITKRGQNVTFRCDPISEHNRLYWYRQTLGQGPEFLTYFQNEAQLEKSRLLSDRFSAERPKGSFSTLEIQRTEQGDSAMYLCASSQPNQETQYFGPGTRLLVL.

V usage is TRBV11-2 and J usage is TRBJ1-1; 8 bases fit TRBD1. Germline V gene lookup returns CDR1 SGHAT and CDR2 FQNNGV. The CDR3 has 14 amino acids. With 5 bases clipped from V and 4 bases from J, the junction kept 6 bases outside the gene matches. DNA for the CDR3: TGTGCCAGCAGCACCCGGACAGGGCCCACTGAAGCTTTCTTT. Translating gives CASSTRTGPTEAFF.

The genes are TRBV19 and TRBJ2-1; 9 positions agree with TRBD2. Germline trimming cut 10 bases from V and 10 bases from J; bases unmatched to any gene: 11. CDR1 is LNHDA, CDR2 SQIVND, per germline (reference sequence). This CDR3 region has 13 residues. The CDR3 here is CATSGRLFGEQFF. The CDR3 DNA reads as TGTGCCACCAGCGGGAGGCTCTTTGGGGAGCAGTTCTTC.

This clone was detected once. The chain's CDR3 is CATGGRYDNQPQHF. CDR3 DNA sequence: TGTGCCACCGGCGGGAGATATGACAATCAGCCCCAGCATTTT. The chain joins TRBV27 to TRBJ1-5; D not certain. V lost 10 bases and J lost 3, with 16 bases in between. The CDR3 is made up of 14 amino acids. CDR1 MNHEY and CDR2 SMNVEV come from the germline V gene (reference sequence).

The chain carries TRBV5-4 and TRBJ2-6; the D is unclear. This CDR3 is 15 amino acids long. Trimming removed 4 bases at V and 1 base at J, with 9 bases between. Germline CDR1 and CDR2: SGHNT and YYREEE (reference sequence). The CDR3 DNA is TGTGCCAGCAGCCGGAGAGAGTCTGGGGCCAACGTCCTGACTTTC. This sequence encodes CASSRRESGANVLTF. The full variable domain, its missing parts supplied by reference TRBV5-4 and TRBJ2-6, is ETGVTQSPTHLIKTRGQQVTLRCSSQSGHNTVSWYQQALGQGPQFIFQYYREEENGRGNFPPRFSGLQFPNYSSELNVNALELDDSALYLCASSRRESGANVLTFGAGSRLTVL.

This clone was counted a single time. This rearrangement joins TRBV7-9 to TRBJ2-1, with 9 bases identical to TRBD2. Germline trimming cut 6 bases from V and 9 bases from J; bases unmatched to any gene: 12. The CDR3 has 15 amino acids. Germline V lookup: CDR1 SEHNR, CDR2 FQNEAQ (reference sequence). In nucleotides, the CDR3 is TGTGCCAGCAGTCCTAGCGGGGATGTTCCCATTGAGCAGTTCTTC. Its translation is CASSPSGDVPIEQFF.

The chain has TRBV30 and TRBJ2-7, with D unresolved. Germline CDR1 GTSNPN, CDR2 SVGIG (reference sequence). This CDR3 contains 11 residues. V was pared by 1 base and J by 12 bases, with 13 bases between. CDR3 DNA sequence: TGTGCCTGGAGTGATGTGGCAGTAACGTACTTC. Translation: CAWSDVAVTYF.

V usage is TRBV19 and J usage is TRBJ1-2; 11 bases align to TRBD1. The CDR3 sequence is 14 residues long. Looked up from germline, CDR1 is LNHDA and CDR2 is SQIVND (reference sequence). V gave up 4 bases and J gave up 7 bases; unmatched junction bases: 5. CDR3 amino acids: CASSTGTGGPGYTF. CDR3 sequence (DNA): TGTGCCAGTAGTACGGGGACAGGGGGTCCTGGCTACACCTTC.

Only one count was recorded for this clone. The chain links TRBV27 to TRBJ2-4; possibly TRBD1 for D (6 bases). The CDR3 loop spans 16 amino acids. Germline CDR1 and CDR2: MNHEY and SMNVEV (reference sequence). Trimming removed 5 bases from V and 1 base from J, with 15 bases in between. The CDR3 nucleotides read TGTGCCAGCAGTACTCATACAGGGTCCGCCAAAAACATTCAGTACTTC. Its translation is CASSTHTGSAKNIQYF.

This chain uses TRBV11-1 with TRBJ2-1, with D tentatively TRBD1 (5 bases). Trimming pared 6 bases from V and 5 bases from J, leaving 8 bases between. The CDR3 covers 12 residues. Germline CDR1 SGHAT, CDR2 FQDESV (reference sequence). The CDR3: CASRTGNNEQFF. The CDR3 bases are TGTGCCAGCAGAACAGGAAACAATGAGCAGTTCTTC.

This clone was seen once. The chain couples TRBV7-9 to TRBJ1-2; the match to TRBD1 covers 7 bases. Germline assignment: CDR1 SEHNR and CDR2 FQNEAQ (reference sequence). The V gene end was trimmed by 4 bases and the J gene end by 2 bases; junction bases not matched to a gene: 10. The CDR3 has 16 residues. The CDR3 loop is CASSSSHRGGNYGYTF. As DNA, the CDR3 is TGTGCCAGCAGCTCAAGCCACAGGGGAGGCAACTATGGCTACACCTTC.

The gene calls are TRBV9 and TRBJ2-1; 9 positions match TRBD2. V lost 3 bases to trimming and J lost 6 bases; unmatched junction nucleotides: 10. The length of the CDR3 is 16 residues. Germline CDR1 and CDR2: SGDLS and YYNGEE. Here the CDR3 reads CASSGLASGKGNEQFF. The CDR3 DNA sequence: TGTGCCAGCAGCGGTCTGGCTAGCGGGAAAGGCAATGAGCAGTTCTTC.

The chain joins TRBV13 to TRBJ2-7; TRBD2 might be the D (5 bases). The ends were cut back, 5 bases at V and 1 base at J, with 15 bases in the middle. This CDR3 has 15 residues. Germline CDR1 reads PRHDT; CDR2 reads FYEKMQ (reference sequence). CDR3 region: CASSLVSSRSYEQYF. In nucleotides, the CDR3 is TGTGCCAGCAGCCTGGTTTCTAGCCGTTCCTACGAGCAGTACTTC.

In this sample, this clone turned up a few times. The V and J genes are TRBV7-9 and TRBJ2-7; 9 bases map to TRBD1. Germline-derived CDR1 and CDR2 are SEHNR and FQNEAQ (reference sequence). The CDR3 totals 17 residues. V dropped 5 bases and J dropped 5; count of bases not matched to a gene: 16. The CDR3 DNA is TGTGCCAGCAGCGGTAACAGGGGGCTACCACCACCTGACGAGCAGTACTTC. This gives the protein CASSGNRGLPPPDEQYF.